Each of the 17 T cell receptor beta chains below was sequenced from the same sample in a study of shared clonotypes between healthy human individuals (dated by TCRdb to about 2020). Libraries were made using the immunoSEQ multiplex PCR assay. This immuneACCESS table, as held by TCRdb, lists in-frame sequences with V and J called but not all clones. Of the missing ones, under half trace to an unresolved V gene in checked studies; the others have no known cause. In this sample the table shows 550,000 to 800,000 clones, roughly 70% of which occur a single time. The ten top clones hold about 1.7% of the sample. The specimen sequenced was memory CD4+ T cells sorted from blood. The cell subset or site label for this specimen denotes: CD45RA-negative fraction. The source of these receptors is a woman younger than 45 in good health.

The chain carries TRBV7-9 and TRBJ2-2, with 7 bases matching TRBD2. CDR3 size: 17 residues. The V gene's germline CDR1 is SEHNR and CDR2 FQNEAQ (reference sequence). With V trimmed by 1 base and J by 4 bases, 9 bases remained unmatched. The CDR3 loop reads CASSLGWEGLSTGELFF. CDR3 sequence (DNA): TGTGCCAGCAGCTTAGGCTGGGAGGGGCTTTCCACCGGGGAGCTGTTTTTT. The full variable domain, rest sourced from reference TRBV7-9 and TRBJ2-2, is DTGVSQNPRHKITKRGQNVTFRCDPISEHNRLYWYRQTLGQGPEFLTYFQNEAQLEKSRLLSDRFSAERPKGSFSTLEIQRTEQGDSAMYLCASSLGWEGLSTGELFFGEGSRLTVL.

Remarks on this clone: Other DNA sequences within the sample encode an identical CDR3. J is TRBJ2-3 and V is TRBV5-1; tentative D call: TRBD2 (5 bases). The germline CDR1 and CDR2 sequences are SGHRS and YFSETQ. CDR3 length: 12 residues. The V and J ends lost 0 bases and 6 bases respectively, with 5 bases between them. The CDR3 DNA follows: TGCGCCAGCAGCTTGGGGGAGGATACGCAGTATTTT. This codes for CASSLGEDTQYF.

The CDR3 loop reads CASSLDGVKPQHF. DNA for the CDR3: TGTGCCAGCAGCTTAGACGGCGTTAAGCCCCAGCATTTT. The chain combines TRBV7-9 with TRBJ1-5; no reliable D call. Germline V gene lookup returns CDR1 SEHNR and CDR2 FQNEAQ (reference sequence). This CDR3 is built from 13 residues. Trimming cost V 1 base and J 8 bases, with 9 bases left between them. The whole variable domain, filled in from reference TRBV7-9 and TRBJ1-5, reads DTGVSQNPRHKITKRGQNVTFRCDPISEHNRLYWYRQTLGQGPEFLTYFQNEAQLEKSRLLSDRFSAERPKGSFSTLEIQRTEQGDSAMYLCASSLDGVKPQHFGDGTRLSIL.

V and J are TRBV30 and TRBJ2-7; 8 nucleotides align to TRBD1. V was clipped by 3 bases and J by 6 bases; unmatched bases: 7. The CDR3 consists of 13 residues. Germline values: CDR1 GTSNPN, CDR2 SVGIG (reference sequence). CDR3 DNA sequence: TGTGCCTGGAGGGGGACAGGTATTAGCGAGCAGTACTTC. This gives the protein CAWRGTGISEQYF.

The chain links TRBV7-9 to TRBJ2-5; perhaps D is TRBD1 or TRBD2 (6 bases each). This CDR3 region has 15 residues. V was pared by 0 bases and J by 5 bases, with 13 bases between. Germline CDR1 and CDR2: SEHNR and FQNEAQ (reference sequence). CDR3 in DNA: TGTGCCAGCAGCTTAGCGCTGGGGGGCTCTGAGACCCAGTACTTC. Its protein product is CASSLALGGSETQYF.

This clone showed up just a few times. The chain couples TRBV19 to TRBJ2-7; D is unresolved. The germline CDR1 and CDR2 sequences are LNHDA and SQIVND (reference sequence). The length of the CDR3 is 13 residues. Trimming shortened V by 9 bases and J by 0 bases, and 12 bases separated the two germline ends. In DNA form, the CDR3 reads TGTGCCAGGAGCAAGCAGCCCTCCTACGAGCAGTACTTC. Protein sequence: CARSKQPSYEQYF.

The chain combines TRBV2 with TRBJ2-1; no firm D call. The CDR3 has 13 residues. Trimming stripped 8 bases from V and 2 bases from J, with 10 bases between. Germline-derived CDR1 and CDR2 are SNHLY and FYNNEI. CDR3 nucleotides: TGTGCCAGCTCTACGGAAACCTACAATGAGCAGTTCTTC. The encoded protein is CASSTETYNEQFF.

This clone has a single count. The rearrangement links TRBV9 to TRBJ2-7; TRBD1 agrees at 9 bases. CDR1 is SGDLS, CDR2 YYNGEE, per germline. J gave up 5 bases and V 4 bases, and 10 bases lay outside the gene matches. This CDR3 is 15 amino acids long. This chain's CDR3 is CASSSNPGTGHEQYF. CDR3 DNA: TGTGCCAGCAGCTCAAACCCAGGGACAGGGCACGAGCAGTACTTC.

In this sample, this clone turned up a few times. The chain employs TRBV20-1 and TRBJ2-5; D uncertain. Trimming removed 6 bases from V and 5 bases from J, with 10 bases in between. CDR1 is DFQATT and CDR2 is SNEGSKA in the germline V gene (reference sequence). The CDR3 is 11 residues long. Here the CDR3 reads CSAMDRETQYF. The CDR3 DNA sequence: TGCAGTGCCATGGATCGGGAGACCCAGTACTTC.

This chain connects TRBV2 to TRBJ1-2; a possible D gene is TRBD1 (6 bases). Trimming removed 6 bases from V and 4 bases from J, with 12 bases in between. The CDR3 sequence is 13 residues long. CDR1 is SNHLY and CDR2 is FYNNEI in the germline V gene. In DNA form, the CDR3 reads TGTGCCAGCAGGGTAACAGGGTTCTATGGCTACACCTTC. Translating it yields CASRVTGFYGYTF.

About this clone: This specimen includes other DNA sequences encoding the same CDR3. The chain recombines TRBV7-3 with TRBJ2-2, with D possibly called TRBD1 or TRBD2 (5 bases each). The CDR3 sequence is 14 residues long. V was cut by 3 bases and J by 2 bases, with 7 bases left in between. Germline V gene sequence: CDR1 SGHTA, CDR2 FQGTGA. CDR3 bases: TGTGCCAGCAGCTTGGGGGTTAACACCGGGGAGCTGTTTTTT. Encoded protein: CASSLGVNTGELFF.

Regarding this clone: The same CDR3 is also encoded by other DNA sequences in this sample. The J gene is TRBJ2-1, the V gene TRBV20-1, with TRBD2 as a possible D gene (6 bases). In germline, CDR1 is DFQATT, CDR2 SNEGSKA (reference sequence). The V end was cut by 6 bases, the J end by 7 bases, with 10 bases between. The CDR3 contains 11 residues. This CDR3 reads CSASRGNEQFF. The CDR3 coding sequence is TGCAGTGCCTCCCGGGGGAATGAGCAGTTCTTC.

This chain links TRBV30 with TRBJ1-2; a weak D match, TRBD1 (6 bases). Germline loops: CDR1 GTSNPN, CDR2 SVGIG (reference sequence). The CDR3 is 12 amino acids. V dropped 3 bases and J dropped 8 bases, with 13 bases sitting between them. CDR3 coding DNA: TGTGCCTGGAGCCCTACAGGGAGAGGCTACACCTTC. This translates into CAWSPTGRGYTF.

This clone was recorded many times. The CDR3 nucleotides read TGTGCCAGCAGTGACCTGGAGCGCAATCAGCCCCAGCATTTT. Protein product: CASSDLERNQPQHF. The chain couples TRBV2 to TRBJ1-5; D ambiguous. This CDR3 is 14 amino acids long. The V end lost 3 bases, the J end lost 2 bases, and 8 bases lay between the germline ends. The germline CDR1 and CDR2 sequences are SNHLY and FYNNEI.

The J gene is TRBJ2-3, the V gene TRBV5-1, with D unclear. The CDR3 runs to 15 residues. CDR1 and CDR2 from the germline V gene are SGHRS and YFSETQ. The germline V and J ends were trimmed by 2 bases and 0 bases, with 10 bases remaining between them. CDR3 in DNA: TGCGCCAGCAGCTTCCAATTGAGTAGCACAGATACGCAGTATTTT. Residues: CASSFQLSSTDTQYF. The full variable domain, with the rest looked up from reference TRBV5-1 and TRBJ2-3, is KAGVTQTPRYLIKTRGQQVTLSCSPISGHRSVSWYQQTPGQGLQFLFEYFSETQRNKGNFPGRFSGRQFSNSRSEMNVSTLELGDSALYLCASSFQLSSTDTQYFGPGTRLTVL.

CDR3 residues: CSVERIGQGAFGYTF. Here the CDR3 DNA reads TGCAGCGTCGAGAGAATCGGACAGGGGGCGTTTGGCTACACCTTC. J is TRBJ1-2 and V is TRBV29-1; 11 positions match TRBD1. Germline V gives CDR1 SQVTM, CDR2 ANQGSEA. The ends lost 6 bases at V and 7 bases at J; junction bases unmatched: 13. The CDR3 totals 15 residues.

The rearrangement links TRBV9 to TRBJ2-7; D call uncertain. Germline assignment: CDR1 SGDLS and CDR2 YYNGEE. Trimming cost V 3 bases and J 2 bases, with 12 bases left between them. CDR3 length equals 14 residues. The CDR3 region is CASSASTQTYEQYF. The CDR3 nucleotides are TGTGCCAGCAGCGCGTCGACCCAGACCTACGAGCAGTACTTC.